The next 23 T cell receptor beta chains were all read from a single sample in a study of a mutant IDH1 vaccine in newly diagnosed glioma. The time point was: baseline, week 1 (first vaccination visit). The treatment is: pre-vaccination baseline after standard-of-care therapy. The protocol was immunoSEQ multiplex PCR, while the TCRdb copy is restricted to in-frame clones and leaves out a portion. The sample includes approximately 92,000 clones, around four fifths seen only once; the top ten take around 7.5%. Sequenced here: PBMCs, sampled from a glioma patient treated with radiotherapy, temozolomide or both. The receptor source for this set is a man aged 40-50 years with glioma.

The chain employs TRBV19 and TRBJ2-1; TRBD2 matches 7 bases. Trimming at V came to 7 bases and at J to 4 bases, leaving 10 bases not matched to a gene. The V gene's germline CDR1 is LNHDA and CDR2 SQIVND (reference sequence). The CDR3 has 15 residues. CDR3 DNA sequence: TGTGCCAGTACCCCCCTGGGGGGGTTATACAATGAGCAGTTCTTC. It is translated as CASTPLGGLYNEQFF.

The chain combines TRBV7-2 with TRBJ2-7, with D uncertain. The CDR3 spans 16 residues. Germline loops: CDR1 SGHTA, CDR2 FQGNSA. The ends were cut back, 5 bases at V and 7 bases at J, with 24 bases in the middle. The CDR3, as DNA: TGTGCCAGCAGCCCCCTTACCCCCAGATTCACGAGGGAGCAGTACTTC. This encodes CASSPLTPRFTREQYF.

The chain carries TRBV28 and TRBJ1-2, with TRBD1 as a possible D gene (6 bases). V shed 6 bases and J shed 4 bases, with 12 bases lying between them. Germline lookup yields CDR1 MDHEN and CDR2 SYDVKM. The CDR3 is 13 residues long. CDR3 sequence (DNA): TGTGCCAGCAGGGACAGAGAGTTCTATGGCTACACCTTC. Translated: CASRDREFYGYTF.

The rearrangement uses TRBV19 and TRBJ1-1, with a weak D call TRBD1 (5 bases). The V and J ends lost 1 base and 7 bases respectively, with 19 bases between them. There are 16 residues in the CDR3. The germline V gene has CDR1 LNHDA and CDR2 SQIVND (reference sequence). CDR3 protein: CASSIGGVMASGEAFF. As DNA, the CDR3 is TGTGCCAGTAGTATAGGGGGGGTGATGGCGTCTGGTGAAGCTTTCTTT.

The chain uses TRBV27 and TRBJ2-3, with TRBD2 as a possible D gene (5 bases). The CDR3 has 13 amino acids. V dropped 4 bases and J dropped 7 bases, with 12 bases sitting between them. Germline lookup yields CDR1 MNHEY and CDR2 SMNVEV (reference sequence). The CDR3 here is CASSSLEEYTQYF. CDR3 sequence (DNA): TGTGCCAGCAGTTCATTGGAGGAGTATACGCAGTATTTT.

The table lists this clone with a count of one. The chain links TRBV30 to TRBJ1-1, with 9 bases fitting TRBD1. The V segment lost 3 bases and the J segment 1 base; nucleotides outside the gene matches: 3. The CDR3 is made up of 14 amino acids. CDR1 and CDR2 (germline): GTSNPN, SVGIG (reference sequence). CDR3 sequence reads: CAWRDRGKNTEAFF. The CDR3 region has the DNA TGTGCCTGGAGGGACAGGGGAAAGAACACTGAAGCTTTCTTT. Based on the CDR3 plus reference TRBV30 and TRBJ1-1, the full variable domain is SQTIHQWPATLVQPVGSPLSLECTVEGTSNPNLYWYRQAAGRGLQLLFYSVGIGQISSEVPQNLSASRPQDRQFILSSKKLLLSDSGFYLCAWRDRGKNTEAFFGQGTRLTVV.

V is TRBV4-3 and J is TRBJ1-2; D call uncertain. The ends were cut back, 0 bases at V and 0 bases at J, with 8 bases in the middle. Germline V gene lookup returns CDR1 LGHNA and CDR2 YSLEER. This CDR3 has 15 residues. DNA for the CDR3: TGCGCCAGCAGCCAAGATCGGGTAACTAACTATGGCTACACCTTC. Protein: CASSQDRVTNYGYTF.

The genes are TRBV30 and TRBJ1-6; no clear D gene. CDR3 length: 14 amino acids. V was shortened by 3 bases and J by 4 bases, with 10 bases between the two germline ends. Per the germline V gene, CDR1 is GTSNPN and CDR2 is SVGIG (reference sequence). The CDR3 nucleotides read TGTGCCTGGAGACCCGGTTCTTATAATTCACCCCTCCACTTT. Translating gives CAWRPGSYNSPLHF.

The chain employs TRBV19 and TRBJ2-5; TRBD2 might be the D (6 bases). This CDR3 has 15 residues. CDR1 is LNHDA and CDR2 is SQIVND in the germline V gene (reference sequence). The germline V and J ends were trimmed by 6 bases and 5 bases, with 19 bases remaining between them. The chain's CDR3 is CASSIKWTTRETQYF. In DNA form, the CDR3 reads TGTGCCAGTAGCATCAAATGGACTACTCGGGAGACCCAGTACTTC.

V is TRBV25-1 and J is TRBJ2-5, with 7 bases matching TRBD1. The CDR3 sequence is 15 residues long. The ends lost 0 bases at V and 5 bases at J; junction bases unmatched: 6. Looked up from germline, CDR1 is MGHDK and CDR2 is SYGVNS. Here the CDR3 reads CASSEYEGARETQYF. The CDR3 DNA is TGTGCCAGCAGTGAATACGAGGGGGCGAGGGAGACCCAGTACTTC.

This sequence joins TRBV11-2 and TRBJ2-5; D is unclear. The V and J ends lost 4 bases and 8 bases respectively, with 8 bases between them. The CDR3 consists of 11 residues. Germline CDR1 SGHAT, CDR2 FQNNGV. The CDR3 DNA reads as TGTGCCAGCAGCTCCCCTGACACCCAGTACTTC. It encodes CASSSPDTQYF. The full variable domain, rest sourced from reference TRBV11-2 and TRBJ2-5, is EAGVAQSPRYKIIEKRQSVAFWCNPISGHATLYWYQQILGQGPKLLIQFQNNGVVDDSQLPKDRFSAERLKGVDSTLKIQPAKLEDSAVYLCASSSPDTQYFGPGTRLLVL.

This clone was counted a single time. V usage is TRBV6-1 and J usage is TRBJ2-4; D perhaps matches TRBD1 (5 bases). There are 17 residues in the CDR3. The ends were cut back, 4 bases at V and 2 bases at J, with 18 bases in the middle. CDR1 is MNHNS, CDR2 SASEGT, per germline. For the CDR3, the DNA is TGTGCCAGCAGTGGTGGGGTGACAGTTCTGTCCAAAAACATTCAGTACTTC. It specifies CASSGGVTVLSKNIQYF.

The chain joins TRBV6-4 to TRBJ2-3, with TRBD1 as a possible D gene (6 bases). This CDR3 contains 15 residues. V shed 2 bases and J shed 2 bases, with 11 bases lying between them. In germline, CDR1 is MRHNA, CDR2 SNTAGT. CDR3 region: CASSDTGQVTDTQYF. For the CDR3, the DNA is TGTGCCAGCAGTGACACAGGGCAGGTCACAGATACGCAGTATTTT.

This chain links TRBV5-1 with TRBJ2-3, with D unclear. The V gene lost 4 bases and the J gene lost 1 base, with 7 bases spanning the gap. In germline, CDR1 is SGHRS, CDR2 YFSETQ. The CDR3 is 13 residues long. The DNA for the CDR3 is TGCGCCAGCAGCCCGGTGGGCACAGATACGCAGTATTTT. Residues: CASSPVGTDTQYF.

The genes are TRBV7-3 and TRBJ2-1, with 9 positions matching TRBD2. Germline V gene sequence: CDR1 SGHTA, CDR2 FQGTGA. Trimming at V came to 2 bases and at J to 8 bases, leaving 7 bases not matched to a gene. This CDR3 is 15 amino acids long. Here the CDR3 reads CASSLGTSLHDEQFF. CDR3 bases: TGTGCCAGCAGCTTAGGGACTAGCCTTCACGATGAGCAGTTCTTC.

The chain carries TRBV6-4 and TRBJ2-7; D not resolved. Germline V gives CDR1 MRHNA, CDR2 SNTAGT. V was shortened by 4 bases and J by 6 bases, with 19 bases between the two germline ends. The CDR3 covers 15 residues. The CDR3, as DNA: TGTGCCAGCAGTGCCTATGGCGCGCCGCTTTCCGAGCAGTACTTC. Amino acid sequence: CASSAYGAPLSEQYF.

This chain connects TRBV11-2 to TRBJ2-7; tentative D call: TRBD2 (5 bases). CDR1 is SGHAT, CDR2 FQNNGV, per germline. The CDR3 has 17 amino acids. Trimming took 3 bases from V and 2 from J, leaving 20 bases between them. The CDR3 region is CASSFDWERSVTYEQYF. The CDR3 nucleotides are TGTGCCAGCAGCTTCGATTGGGAACGTAGCGTAACCTACGAGCAGTACTTC. The full variable domain, completed using reference TRBV11-2 and TRBJ2-7, is EAGVAQSPRYKIIEKRQSVAFWCNPISGHATLYWYQQILGQGPKLLIQFQNNGVVDDSQLPKDRFSAERLKGVDSTLKIQPAKLEDSAVYLCASSFDWERSVTYEQYFGPGTRLTVT.

The chain links TRBV10-3 to TRBJ2-1; 7 bases align to TRBD2. The CDR3 is 15 residues long. J gave up 1 base and V 11 bases, and 11 bases lay outside the gene matches. Germline lookup yields CDR1 ENHRY and CDR2 SYGVKD. DNA of the CDR3: TGTGCCGTTCAGTCGGCCGGGGGGTCCTACAATGAGCAGTTCTTC. Translating it yields CAVQSAGGSYNEQFF.

The chain carries TRBV5-1 and TRBJ2-7; the match to TRBD1 covers 7 bases. The CDR3 is 15 amino acids. V was pared by 0 bases and J by 2 bases, with 5 bases of the junction left unmatched. Germline lookup yields CDR1 SGHRS and CDR2 YFSETQ. CDR3 nucleotides: TGCGCCAGCAGCTTGGTAGGGGGCGCCGCCTACGAGCAGTACTTC. Translated, it gives CASSLVGGAAYEQYF.

This clone has only a few counts. The chain couples TRBV11-2 to TRBJ2-5, with 11 positions matching TRBD2. Germline CDR1 and CDR2: SGHAT and FQNNGV. Germline trimming cut 4 bases from V and 5 bases from J; bases unmatched to any gene: 9. The CDR3 loop spans 16 amino acids. The CDR3 nucleotides read TGTGCCAGCAGCTCCTACACTAGCGGGGGTGGCGAGACCCAGTACTTC. Residues: CASSSYTSGGGETQYF.

The chain recombines TRBV7-9 with TRBJ1-4, with D possibly being TRBD1 (6 bases). Trimming shortened V by 5 bases and J by 6 bases, and 16 bases separated the two germline ends. The CDR3 covers 15 residues. Germline loops: CDR1 SEHNR, CDR2 FQNEAQ (reference sequence). CDR3 in amino acids: CASSLQGTKDEKLFF. CDR3 in DNA: TGTGCCAGCAGCCTCCAAGGGACAAAGGATGAAAAACTGTTTTTT.

V and J are TRBV4-3 and TRBJ2-4, with 9 bases that match TRBD1. The CDR3 length is 18 residues. Germline V gene data show CDR1 as LGHNA and CDR2 as YSLEER. J lost 2 bases, V lost 3 bases, and 11 bases had no gene match. Written as DNA, the CDR3 is TGCGCCAGCAGCCAGCCGTTGACAGGGGGTAGATCCAAAAACATTCAGTACTTC. This codes for CASSQPLTGGRSKNIQYF.

This clone was detected ten times or more. This chain uses TRBV14 with TRBJ1-4; no reliable D call. The CDR3 has 15 residues. CDR1 and CDR2 (germline): SGHDN, FVKESK. The ends were cut back, 3 bases at V and 8 bases at J, with 16 bases in the middle. The CDR3 sequence is CASSQIGLRGEKLFF. The CDR3 nucleotides read TGTGCCAGCAGCCAGATTGGGCTGCGAGGGGAAAAACTGTTTTTT.